Detailed here is one T cell receptor beta chain. Its antigen remains unknown. These data originate in a study of cytomegalovirus exposure and HLA in healthy donors. Everyone who donated was a healthy bone marrow donor. Study results and caveats: The likely explanation for a cluster of highly shared sequence variants was sequencing artifact. TRBV6-2, TRBV6-3 and some other V segments were excluded as indistinguishable.

It was with 60 Vbeta and 13 Jbeta primers that the PCR ran. Produced via immunoSEQ multiplex PCR; TCRdb's table is partial and in-frame only. The repertoire holds some 130,000 clones, with approximately 61% as singletons. Germline V gives CDR1 WSHSY, CDR2 SAAADI. CDR3 length equals 13 residues. V dropped 5 bases and J dropped 6; count of bases not matched to a gene: 4. The gene calls are TRBV10-2 and TRBJ2-7, with 10 positions matching TRBD2. This clonotype was obtained from a human donor in good health. Material: PBMCs. In DNA form, the CDR3 reads TGCGCCAGCAGTCTAGCGGGAGCTCTCGAGCAGTACTTC. Its translation is CASSLAGALEQYF.